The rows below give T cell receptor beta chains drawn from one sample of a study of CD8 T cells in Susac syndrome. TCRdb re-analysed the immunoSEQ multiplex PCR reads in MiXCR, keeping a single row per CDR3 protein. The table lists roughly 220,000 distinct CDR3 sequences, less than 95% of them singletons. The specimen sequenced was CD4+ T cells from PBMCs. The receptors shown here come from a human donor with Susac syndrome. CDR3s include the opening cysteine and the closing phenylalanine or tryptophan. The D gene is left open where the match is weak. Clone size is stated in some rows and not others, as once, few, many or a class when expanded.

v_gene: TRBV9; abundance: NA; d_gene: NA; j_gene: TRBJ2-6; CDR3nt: TGTGCCAGCACCCAAGGGGGGGTTGGGGCCAACGTCCTGACTTTC; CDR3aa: CASTQGGVGANVLTF
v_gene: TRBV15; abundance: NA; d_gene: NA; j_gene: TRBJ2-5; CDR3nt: TGTGCCACCAGCAGAGATCTTTCAGTGGGACAAGAGACCCAGTACTTC; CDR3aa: CATSRDLSVGQETQYF
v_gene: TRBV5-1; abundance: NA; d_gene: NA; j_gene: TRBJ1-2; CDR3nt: TGCGCCAGCAGCTTGGCTCGGGGGTATGGCTACACCTTC; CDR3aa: CASSLARGYGYTF
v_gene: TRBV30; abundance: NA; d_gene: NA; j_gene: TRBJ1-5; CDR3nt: TGTGCCTGGAACCCGACAGAAAATCAGCCCCAGCATTTT; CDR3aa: CAWNPTENQPQHF
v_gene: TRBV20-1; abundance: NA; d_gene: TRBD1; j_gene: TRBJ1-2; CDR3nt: TGCAGTGCTTGGAGACAGGGAAGCTATGGCTACACCTTC; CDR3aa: CSAWRQGSYGYTF
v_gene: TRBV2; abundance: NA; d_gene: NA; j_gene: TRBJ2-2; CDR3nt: TGTGCCAGCAGTGAAGCGGGCCGGGGCAGGGCGAACACCGGGGAGCTGTTTTTT; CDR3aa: CASSEAGRGRANTGELFF
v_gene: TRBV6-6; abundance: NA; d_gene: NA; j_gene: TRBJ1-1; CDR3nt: TGTGCCAGCAGTTACTCATCACAGCGGGAGAACACTGAAGCTTTCTTT; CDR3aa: CASSYSSQRENTEAFF
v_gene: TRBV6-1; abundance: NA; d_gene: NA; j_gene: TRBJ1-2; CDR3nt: TGTGCCAGCAGGACCCCTAAACTTAGGAGCGACTATGGCTACACCTTC; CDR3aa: CASRTPKLRSDYGYTF
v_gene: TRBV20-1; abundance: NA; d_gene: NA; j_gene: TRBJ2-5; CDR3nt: TGCAGTGCTAGAGATAGGCTGGGTCGAGAGACCCAGTACTTC; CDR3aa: CSARDRLGRETQYF
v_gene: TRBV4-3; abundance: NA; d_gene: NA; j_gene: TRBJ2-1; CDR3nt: TGCGCCAGCAGCCAAGTTTTGGGGAGCGATGAGCAGTTCTTC; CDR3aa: CASSQVLGSDEQFF
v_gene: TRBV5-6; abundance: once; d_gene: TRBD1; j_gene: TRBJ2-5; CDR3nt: TGTGCCAGCAGCTTGCCGGGACAGGGGTTTGCGGAGACCCAGTACTTC; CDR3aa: CASSLPGQGFAETQYF
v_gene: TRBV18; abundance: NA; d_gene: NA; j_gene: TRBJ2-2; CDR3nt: TGTGCCAGCTCACCACCGGGAGGAGGGGGAGCGACCGGGGAGCTGTTTTTT; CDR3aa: CASSPPGGGGATGELFF
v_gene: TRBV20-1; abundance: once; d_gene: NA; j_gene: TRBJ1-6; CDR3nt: TGCAGTGCTAGAGTGGGAGGGGGATCACCCCTCCACTTT; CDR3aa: CSARVGGGSPLHF
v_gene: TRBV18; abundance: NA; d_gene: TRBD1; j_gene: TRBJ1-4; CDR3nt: TGTGCCAGCTCACAGGGACAGCCCGAGGAAAAACTGTTTTTT; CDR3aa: CASSQGQPEEKLFF
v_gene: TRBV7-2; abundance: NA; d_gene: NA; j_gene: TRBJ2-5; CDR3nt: TGTGCCAGCAGCTTAGTTCAAGAGACCCAGTACTTC; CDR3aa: CASSLVQETQYF
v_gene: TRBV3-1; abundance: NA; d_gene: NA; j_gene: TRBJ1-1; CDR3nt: TGTGCCAGCAGCCAAGATATGTGGACAGAGAACACTGAAGCTTTCTTT; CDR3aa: CASSQDMWTENTEAFF
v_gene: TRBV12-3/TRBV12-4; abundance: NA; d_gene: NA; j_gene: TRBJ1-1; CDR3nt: TGTGCCAGCAGTTGGACGACAGTGAACACTGAAGCTTTCTTT; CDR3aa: CASSWTTVNTEAFF
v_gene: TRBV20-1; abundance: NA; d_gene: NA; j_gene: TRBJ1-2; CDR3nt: TGCAGTGCTACGCCGACAGTCCATCACTACACCTTC; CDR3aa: CSATPTVHHYTF
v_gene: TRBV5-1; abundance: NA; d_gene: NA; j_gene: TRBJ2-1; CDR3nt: TGCGCCAGCAGCTTGGTAGGGGACACCGTATCCCAGTTCTTC; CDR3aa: CASSLVGDTVSQFF
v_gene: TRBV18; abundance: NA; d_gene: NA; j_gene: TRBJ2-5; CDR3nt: TGTGCCAGCTCACCATTACCGAGGGCAGCAGAGACCCAGTACTTC; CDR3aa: CASSPLPRAAETQYF
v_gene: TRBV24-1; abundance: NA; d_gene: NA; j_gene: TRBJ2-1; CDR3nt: TGTGCCACCAGGGATGTTCTAGCGAGTGAGCAGTTCTTC; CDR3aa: CATRDVLASEQFF
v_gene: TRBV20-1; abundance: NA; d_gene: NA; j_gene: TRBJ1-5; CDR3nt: TGCAGTGGCACAGGGCCAAATCAGCCCCAGCATTTT; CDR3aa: CSGTGPNQPQHF
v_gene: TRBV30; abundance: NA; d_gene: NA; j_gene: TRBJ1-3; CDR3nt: TGTGCCTGGAGTTTTTGGGATTCTGGAAACACCATATATTTT; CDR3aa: CAWSFWDSGNTIYF
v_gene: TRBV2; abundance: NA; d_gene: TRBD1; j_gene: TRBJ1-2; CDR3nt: TGTGCCAGCAGGGGACAGGGCTATGGCTACACCTTC; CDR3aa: CASRGQGYGYTF
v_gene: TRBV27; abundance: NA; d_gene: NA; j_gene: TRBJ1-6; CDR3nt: TGTGCCAGCAGTTTAGCCTCCGGGCCGTCATATAATTCACCCCTCCACTTT; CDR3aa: CASSLASGPSYNSPLHF
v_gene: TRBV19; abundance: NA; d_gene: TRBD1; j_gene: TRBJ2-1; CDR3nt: TGTGCCACCAAGAAGGGGGTCCTGGACAGGGGGAGTGAGCAGTTCTTC; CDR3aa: CATKKGVLDRGSEQFF
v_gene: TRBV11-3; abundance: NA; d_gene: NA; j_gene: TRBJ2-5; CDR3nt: TGTGCCAGCAGCCTCGGGCCCGTCCAGGAGACCCAGTACTTC; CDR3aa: CASSLGPVQETQYF